This T cell receptor beta chain is from a study of Ad26.COV2.S vaccination and SARS-CoV-2 variants (dated by TCRdb to the early 2020s). Context from the whole study: Vaccine-arm donors were drawn from COV1001, a multicentre, randomized, double-blind, placebo-controlled phase I-IIa trial of Ad26.COV2.S in healthy adults. Throughout the experiments and outcome assessment, investigators stayed blinded to trial group allocation. The TCR-sequenced set comprised around 30 samples: about 19 Ad26.COV2.S vaccine recipients, 5 placebo recipients and 8 SARS-CoV-2 convalescent individuals. TCRbeta repertoire sequencing served as the tool for gauging how specific and how broad the SARS-CoV-2-reactive T cell receptors were following Ad26.COV2.S vaccination. Ad26.COV2.S was given intramuscularly at 5x10^10 or 1x10^11 viral particles, as a single shot or as two shots 56 days apart. Trial participants were randomized into five groups of five, in which low-dose or high-dose Ad26.COV2.S was given once or twice, or placebo was given on both occasions.

A remark on this clone: Its antigen has not been determined. Qualities for individual bases were not recorded, and no much larger clone is one base off.

Points the paper makes about the study in general: Spike-specific TCR breadth was higher in Ad26.COV2.S recipients than in placebo recipients (P = 0.0014). Vaccine and placebo recipients had comparable non-spike TCR breadth, which fits with the vaccine containing only spike. The study was not powered to compare responses between vaccine doses or regimens. The authors noted that total T cell responses may have been underestimated by the TCR breadth and depth analyses. After vaccination, substantial breadth of spike-specific CD8+ and CD4+ T cell responses was reported.

Including the terminal cysteine and phenylalanine, the CDR3 comprises 15 residues. The DNA shown is the 45-base CDR3, in frame from base 1. V is shortened by 0 bases, J by 2 bases, and the region joining them spans 11 bases. Looking up the germline V gene (reference sequence) yields CDR1 SGHNT and CDR2 YYREEE. According to the study, the label for this sample's treatment or condition signals: 19 received Ad26.COV2.S at low or high dose, single or two shots; about 5 received placebo; per-sample allocation not given. Repertoires of vaccine and placebo recipients were sequenced from samples collected on day 63 after the first injection. Cohort 1b enrolled about two dozen adults aged 18-55 years at a single site in Boston, USA, between 29 July and 7 August 2020. Ad26.COV2.S was a replication-incompetent adenovirus type 26 vector that expressed a prefusion-stabilized SARS-CoV-2 spike protein derived from the original Wuhan strain.

The immunoSEQ Assay was used to sequence TCRbeta CDR3 regions. After extraction, genomic DNA underwent amplification by bias-controlled multiplex PCR, followed by high-throughput sequencing. As for the authors' bioinformatics: To quantify the absolute abundance of each unique TCRbeta CDR3 region, sequences were collapsed and filtered. Usable DNA was measured by amplifying reference genes present in all nucleated cells, and TCRbeta template counts were normalized to that usable DNA to estimate T cell fraction. Repertoire TCRs were annotated as SARS-CoV-2-specific when V gene, CDR3 amino acid sequence and J gene were exactly matched to a known reactive TCR set. The reference SARS-CoV-2 TCR set was derived from MIRA and filtered for enrichment in COVID-19-positive ImmuneCODE repertoires, a step that removed public or cross-reactive TCRs. Using the MIRA antigens, annotated TCRs were further analysed by specific ORF or by position within an ORF. Breadth was defined as annotated unique rearrangements over total unique productive rearrangements; depth was the summed frequency of those rearrangements. Two-sided Wilcoxon rank-sum tests were applied when comparing TCR breadth between groups. The source is immuneACCESS, and TCRdb retained only in-frame sequences with V and J called. Part of the clones is not carried over; for the studies checked, unresolved V genes explain less than half of this, and the remainder is unexplained. That table gives V, J and clone size, and the DNA gave D and trimming. This sample lists around 300,000 clones; approximately 90% were detected once. In total, the top ten clones hold around 4.5% of the sample.

The receptor was isolated from a person between 18 and 60 years old who received the Ad26.COV2.S COVID-19 vaccine or a placebo. The rearrangement combines TRBV5-4 with TRBJ2-5; too little of a D gene remains to name it. Sequenced here: peripheral blood, sampled in a trial of Ad26.COV2.S vaccine versus placebo. Read as DNA, the sequence is TGTGCCAGCAGCTTGGATATACAGACTCAAGAGACCCAGTACTTC. Translation gives CASSLDIQTQETQYF.